The rows below give T cell receptor beta chains drawn from one sample of a study of blood T cell repertoires in COVID-19. Clones were read by immunoSEQ multiplex PCR, and TCRdb kept only the in-frame ones, dropping some. The sample records 340,000 or so clones, about four fifths being singletons. Sequenced material: peripheral blood. These receptors came from a young man with active or convalescent COVID-19. The CDR3 runs from the conserved cysteine through the conserved F or W. A D gene is named only where the DNA matches it firmly. Clone size is shown for a subset of rows, as once, few, many or a class of expanded clone.

14,TRBD1,-,TRBV6-5,TRBJ1-1,TGTGCCAGCAGGCCGACAGGGGGGGGGACTGAAGCTTTCTTT,CASRPTGGGTEAFF
14,-,-,TRBV11-3,TRBJ2-7,TGTGCCAGCAGCTTAGTTTGGGACACCTACGAGCAGTACTTC,CASSLVWDTYEQYF
12,TRBD1,-,TRBV19,TRBJ1-1,TGTGCCAGTAGTCTCGGGACAGATGAAGCTTTCTTT,CASSLGTDEAFF
17,TRBD1,-,TRBV11-3,TRBJ2-1,TGTGCCAGCAGCCCGTTACGACAGGGGAGCCCCTACAATGAGCAGTTCTTC,CASSPLRQGSPYNEQFF
15,TRBD1,-,TRBV19,TRBJ2-5,TGTGCCAGTAGTTTGCAAGGGGGCCTCCAAGAGACCCAGTACTTC,CASSLQGGLQETQYF
16,TRBD2,once,TRBV6-2/TRBV6-3,TRBJ2-3,TGTGCCAGCAGTTACTACAGCGGGAGGGCCGAAGATACGCAGTATTTT,CASSYYSGRAEDTQYF
13,-,-,TRBV7-9,TRBJ1-2,TGTGCCAGCAGCTTCGGGGGGGACTATGGCTACACCTTC,CASSFGGDYGYTF
13,TRBD1,-,TRBV6-2/TRBV6-3,TRBJ2-5,TGTGCCAGCAGTGCCGGGACAGGGAAGACCCAGTACTTC,CASSAGTGKTQYF
15,TRBD1,-,TRBV30,TRBJ1-5,TGTGCCTGGAGTCCCTCGACAGGGGGCAATCAGCCCCAGCATTTT,CAWSPSTGGNQPQHF
15,TRBD1,once,TRBV7-2,TRBJ2-7,TGTGCCAGCAGCATCGGGACAGCCCCTCCCTACGAGCAGTACTTC,CASSIGTAPPYEQYF
14,-,-,TRBV6-2/TRBV6-3,TRBJ1-1,TGTGCCAGCAGTTACACGGTACTCGTACCTGAAGCTTTCTTT,CASSYTVLVPEAFF
13,TRBD1,-,TRBV5-4,TRBJ2-7,TGTGCCAGCAGCATCGACAGGGAATACGAGCAGTACTTC,CASSIDREYEQYF
14,-,-,TRBV5-1,TRBJ1-6,TGCGCCAGCAGCTTGGGGGGGCAGTACTCACCCCTCCACTTT,CASSLGGQYSPLHF
15,TRBD1,-,TRBV3-1/TRBV3-2,TRBJ2-7,TGTGCCAGCAGCCATCTATCGACAGGGACCTACGAGCAGTACTTC,CASSHLSTGTYEQYF
17,TRBD2,-,TRBV7-3,TRBJ2-3,TGTGCCAGCAGCCCAAGCCCTAGCGGGGGGGCCCGGGATACGCAGTATTTT,CASSPSPSGGARDTQYF
15,TRBD1,-,TRBV24-1,TRBJ2-7,TGTGCCACCAGCGCCCGGGACAGGGGGTACTACGAGCAGTACTTC,CATSARDRGYYEQYF
15,TRBD2,-,TRBV24-1,TRBJ2-3,TGTGCCACCAGTGAGCCTAGCGGGGCGGGGGATACGCAGTATTTT,CATSEPSGAGDTQYF
17,TRBD2,once,TRBV3-1/TRBV3-2,TRBJ2-3,TGTGCCAGCAGCCCTGGGGGACTAGCGGATTACACAGATACGCAGTATTTT,CASSPGGLADYTDTQYF
14,-,-,TRBV3-1/TRBV3-2,TRBJ2-7,TGTGCCAGCAGCCCCGCCCGGAGCTCCTACGAGCAGTACTTC,CASSPARSSYEQYF
19,-,-,TRBV5-8,TRBJ1-5,TGTGCCAGCACCCAACACCGGGGGATAGGAATCGATAGCAATCAGCCCCAGCATTTT,CASTQHRGIGIDSNQPQHF
15,TRBD2,few,TRBV6-5,TRBJ2-1,TGTGCCAGCAGAAGCGGGGGTTGGACCCTAAATGAGCAGTTCTTC,CASRSGGWTLNEQFF
13,-,-,TRBV12-3/TRBV12-4,TRBJ1-2,-,CASSFGEGVGYTF
14,TRBD1,-,TRBV4-1,TRBJ2-1,TGCGCCAGCAGCCATGACAGGGGAGGCAATGAGCAGTTCTTC,CASSHDRGGNEQFF
14,TRBD1,few,TRBV7-3,TRBJ1-6,TGTGCCAGCAGCTTAGCGGCAGGGGGCGACCCCCTCCACTTT,CASSLAAGGDPLHF
13,TRBD2,-,TRBV11-3,TRBJ2-2,TGTGCCAGCAGTATTCTAGCGGGCGGGGAGCTGTTTTTT,CASSILAGGELFF
15,-,-,TRBV6-5,TRBJ1-6,TGTGCCAGCGGCAGGGGTATAAGGGCCGATTCACCCCTCCACTTT,CASGRGIRADSPLHF
15,-,few,TRBV27,TRBJ2-7,TGTGCCAGCAGTCGTCGAAGCGGACGCTCCTACGAGCAGTACTTC,CASSRRSGRSYEQYF
13,-,-,TRBV7-2,TRBJ2-3,TGTGCCAGCAGCCCCCAAACCTACGATACGCAGTATTTT,CASSPQTYDTQYF
14,-,few,TRBV6-4,TRBJ2-2,TGTGCCAGCAGTGAACGGGGTACGGCCGGGGAGCTGTTTTTT,CASSERGTAGELFF
16,-,-,TRBV7-7,TRBJ2-2,TGTGCCAGCAGCTTACCCAGCGGTAGAAACACCGGGGAGCTGTTTTTT,CASSLPSGRNTGELFF
12,-,-,TRBV28,TRBJ2-7,TGTGCCAGCAGTACGGGACACAATGAGCAGTACTTC,CASSTGHNEQYF
16,TRBD2,-,TRBV25-1,TRBJ2-1,TGTGCCAGCAGTGACTGGACTAGCGGGGCCTACAATGAGCAGTTCTTC,CASSDWTSGAYNEQFF
16,TRBD2,-,TRBV27,TRBJ2-2,TGTGCCAGCACTCTAAGAGCGGGGGTGAACACCGGGGAGCTGTTTTTT,CASTLRAGVNTGELFF
17,TRBD1,once,TRBV5-1,TRBJ1-2,TGCGCCAGCAGCTGGGGGGCTGGGACAGGGGCCCAGGATGGCTACACCTTC,CASSWGAGTGAQDGYTF
16,-,-,TRBV4-1,TRBJ1-4,TGCGCCAGCAGCCCGCGGGACTCCCCCTCGAGTGAAAAACTGTTTTTT,CASSPRDSPSSEKLFF
15,TRBD2,-,TRBV5-1,TRBJ2-2,TGCGCCAGCAGCCGACTAGCGGCGAACACCGGGGAGCTGTTTTTT,CASSRLAANTGELFF
13,-,-,TRBV11-3,TRBJ2-3,TGTGCCAGCAGCTTAGGGCCGTGGGATACGCAGTATTTT,CASSLGPWDTQYF
16,-,-,TRBV19,TRBJ1-1,TGTGCCAGTAGTATTAGGCAGGTTTATATGAACACTGAAGCTTTCTTT,CASSIRQVYMNTEAFF
15,-,-,TRBV6-5,TRBJ1-2,TGTGCCAGCAGTTACTGGGGGGGCGGTTATGATGGCTACACCTTC,CASSYWGGGYDGYTF
14,-,-,TRBV7-8,TRBJ1-1,TGTGCCAGCAGCTTAGGTGCTGGGAGCACTGAAGCTTTCTTT,CASSLGAGSTEAFF